The 32 T cell receptor beta chains given below trace back to one sample, sequenced in a study of blood T cell repertoires in COVID-19. Measured with immunoSEQ multiplex PCR; TCRdb has only the in-frame clones, and not every one. The table records about 60,000 clones, 90% of them present only once. Sequenced material: peripheral blood. These receptors were obtained from a man in his 60s with active COVID-19.

The chain is built from TRBV19 and TRBJ1-5; 9 positions match TRBD1. Unmatched junction bases numbered 6, after V lost 5 bases and J lost 7 bases. Germline lookup yields CDR1 LNHDA and CDR2 SQIVND (reference sequence). This CDR3 has 14 residues. This CDR3 reads CASSLLDRGQPQHF. The CDR3 region has the DNA TGTGCCAGTAGTCTCCTGGACAGGGGACAGCCCCAGCATTTT.

The chain links TRBV30 to TRBJ1-3, with D tentatively TRBD1 (6 bases). Trimming removed 6 bases from V and 0 bases from J, with 15 bases in between. CDR3 size: 15 residues. The germline V gene has CDR1 GTSNPN and CDR2 SVGIG (reference sequence). CDR3 nucleotides: TGTGCCTGTTCGACAGGCAGGGGCTCTGGAAACACCATATATTTT. Its translation is CACSTGRGSGNTIYF.

CDR3 DNA sequence: TGTGCCAGCAGTGAAGGGGTCCCGGGGCAAGAGACCCAGTACTTC. It is translated as CASSEGVPGQETQYF. This rearrangement joins TRBV2 to TRBJ2-5; TRBD2 is a possible D gene (5 bases). The germline V gene has CDR1 SNHLY and CDR2 FYNNEI. This CDR3 comprises 15 residues. The ends were cut back, 1 base at V and 2 bases at J, with 11 bases in the middle.

The chain employs TRBV21-1 and TRBJ1-6; the table's D call, TRBD1, was not checked against the DNA. TRBV21-1 is recorded as a pseudogene. This CDR3 is built from 17 residues. The CDR3 sequence: CASSPLGQGDDNSPLHF. The CDR3 bases are TGTGCCAGCAGCCCCCTAGGACAGGGGGATGATAATTCACCCCTCCACTTT.

The sample holds one count of this clone. The genes are TRBV5-1 and TRBJ2-2; the D gene is possibly TRBD2 (5 bases). Per the germline V gene, CDR1 is SGHRS and CDR2 is YFSETQ. The CDR3 spans 15 residues. V was shortened by 0 bases and J by 5 bases, with 11 bases between the two germline ends. CDR3 sequence reads: CASSLATGSTGELFF. The CDR3 DNA reads as TGCGCCAGCAGCTTGGCCACGGGGTCAACCGGGGAGCTGTTTTTT.

This chain uses TRBV6-5 with TRBJ1-5; TRBD1 is a possible D gene (5 bases). Germline V gene sequence: CDR1 MNHEY, CDR2 SVGAGI. The length of the CDR3 is 14 residues. Deletions cut 5 bases from V and 3 bases from J, with 11 bases between. The CDR3 loop is CASSKGLDNQPQHF. CDR3 sequence (DNA): TGTGCCAGCAGTAAGGGACTAGACAATCAGCCCCAGCATTTT.

The chain carries TRBV5-1 and TRBJ1-2; D unclear. The CDR3 loop spans 15 amino acids. V dropped 3 bases and J dropped 2 bases, with 14 bases sitting between them. Germline CDR1 reads SGHRS; CDR2 reads YFSETQ. CDR3 DNA: TGCGCCAGCAGCTCCCAACCATCCGAGAACTATGGCTACACCTTC. Translating it yields CASSSQPSENYGYTF.

This sequence joins TRBV7-2 and TRBJ2-7; 7 bases align to TRBD2. Germline V gene lookup returns CDR1 SGHTA and CDR2 FQGNSA. The CDR3 is made up of 15 amino acids. J gave up 4 bases and V 1 base, and 7 bases lay outside the gene matches. CDR3 coding DNA: TGTGCCAGCAGCTTAGGGACTAGTTTCATTTACGAGCAGTACTTC. Its translation is CASSLGTSFIYEQYF.

This chain joins TRBV7-2 and TRBJ2-1; 10 bases align to TRBD2. CDR1 is SGHTA, CDR2 FQGNSA, per germline. Trimming at V came to 3 bases and at J to 6 bases, leaving 2 bases not matched to a gene. CDR3 size: 14 residues. In DNA, the CDR3 is TGTGCCAGCAGCTTTAGCGGGGGGCGCAATGAGCAGTTCTTC. The encoded protein is CASSFSGGRNEQFF.

This rearrangement joins TRBV7-8 to TRBJ2-3; the D gene is possibly TRBD1 (6 bases). V was pared by 5 bases and J by 5 bases, with 8 bases between. CDR1 SGHVS and CDR2 FQNEAQ come from the germline V gene. The CDR3 is 12 amino acids. The CDR3, as DNA: TGTGCCAGCAGCCCGACAGGAGATACGCAGTATTTT. This sequence encodes CASSPTGDTQYF.

V gene TRBV2 combines with J gene TRBJ1-2; no firm D call. The length of the CDR3 is 13 residues. Looked up from germline, CDR1 is SNHLY and CDR2 is FYNNEI. The V end lost 3 bases, the J end lost 4 bases, and 9 bases lay between the germline ends. CDR3 in amino acids: CASSDYGLYGYTF. CDR3 sequence (DNA): TGTGCCAGCAGTGATTATGGGCTCTATGGCTACACCTTC.

The chain carries TRBV27 and TRBJ2-3, with D possibly matching TRBD1 (5 bases). V lost 2 bases and J lost 1, with 7 bases in between. Looked up from germline, CDR1 is MNHEY and CDR2 is SMNVEV (reference sequence). The CDR3 covers 14 residues. CDR3 DNA sequence: TGTGCCAGCAGTTTAATGGGGCGCACAGATACGCAGTATTTT. This encodes CASSLMGRTDTQYF.

The V and J genes are TRBV11-2 and TRBJ2-3, with D tentatively TRBD1 (5 bases). V was trimmed by 0 bases and J by 8 bases, leaving 9 bases between them. The CDR3 runs 13 residues. Germline loops: CDR1 SGHAT, CDR2 FQNNGV. The chain's CDR3 is CASSLDQRGTQYF. CDR3 DNA: TGTGCCAGCAGCTTAGATCAAAGGGGTACGCAGTATTTT. The full variable domain, in which reference TRBV11-2 and TRBJ2-3 provide the parts outside the CDR3, is EAGVAQSPRYKIIEKRQSVAFWCNPISGHATLYWYQQILGQGPKLLIQFQNNGVVDDSQLPKDRFSAERLKGVDSTLKIQPAKLEDSAVYLCASSLDQRGTQYFGPGTRLTVL.

This clone was recorded only once. The CDR3 coding sequence is TGTGCCAGCAGTCGCAGCGGGGGGACCACGTACAATGAGCAGTTCTTC. This gives the protein CASSRSGGTTYNEQFF. The V call is TRBV28, the J call TRBJ2-1; TRBD2 aligns across 9 bases. Germline lookup yields CDR1 MDHEN and CDR2 SYDVKM. Losses at the gene ends were 5 bases for V and 4 bases for J; bases not matched to a gene: 9. The CDR3 runs 16 residues.

This chain joins TRBV18 and TRBJ2-3, with 12 nucleotides matching TRBD2. The CDR3 length is 16 residues. CDR1 KGHSH and CDR2 LQKENI come from the germline V gene. Trimming cost V 5 bases and J 1 base; bases outside gene matches: 4. CDR3 sequence: CASSTSSGGGTDTQYF. The CDR3 DNA reads TGTGCCAGCTCAACATCTAGCGGGGGGGGCACAGATACGCAGTATTTT.

Turning to this clone: The junction does not match germline at one end; this may be a read error. For the CDR3, the DNA is TGTGCTAGCAGCCAAACAGGGGGCATAGGACCCGGGGAGCTGTTTTTT. This codes for CASSQTGGIGPGELFF. The chain links TRBV7-7 to TRBJ2-2, with 9 bases matching TRBD1. This CDR3 is 16 amino acids long. Looked up from germline, CDR1 is SSHAT and CDR2 is FNYEAQ (reference sequence).

J is TRBJ2-7 and V is TRBV29-1; the D gene is possibly TRBD1 (6 bases). V was shortened by 6 bases and J by 2 bases, with 14 bases between the two germline ends. Germline lookup yields CDR1 SQVTM and CDR2 ANQGSEA. The CDR3 consists of 13 residues. CDR3 in amino acids: CSVYTGQPYEQYF. CDR3 sequence (DNA): TGCAGCGTATATACTGGACAGCCCTACGAGCAGTACTTC.

The chain has TRBV28 and TRBJ1-5; TRBD1 might be the D (5 bases). CDR3 length equals 14 residues. Germline V CDR1 and CDR2: MDHEN, SYDVKM. The V end lost 3 bases, the J end lost 9 bases, and 15 bases lay between the germline ends. Written as DNA, the CDR3 is TGTGCCAGCAGTTTGGTCCCCTCAAGGGGGCCCCAGCATTTT. This encodes CASSLVPSRGPQHF.

The chain recombines TRBV2 with TRBJ2-7; D is undetermined. V was trimmed by 0 bases and J by 6 bases, leaving 15 bases between them. There are 15 residues in the CDR3. Germline CDR1 and CDR2: SNHLY and FYNNEI. DNA for the CDR3: TGTGCCAGCAGTGAAGCGGGTTTCTCGGGTTCCGAGCAGTACTTC. Protein: CASSEAGFSGSEQYF.

CDR3 in amino acids: CASNKASGPISYNEQFF. The CDR3 DNA follows: TGTGCCAGCAATAAGGCTAGCGGGCCTATCTCCTACAATGAGCAGTTCTTC. The rearrangement links TRBV27 to TRBJ2-1; the match to TRBD2 covers 8 bases. The CDR3 runs to 17 residues. From germline, CDR1 is MNHEY and CDR2 SMNVEV (reference sequence). V lost 7 bases, J lost 0 bases, and 11 bases stayed unmatched.

This sequence joins TRBV3-1 (or the pseudogene TRBV3-2) and TRBJ2-7, with D perhaps TRBD2 (5 bases). V was pared by 3 bases and J by 7 bases, with 13 bases between. From germline, CDR1 is LGHDT and CDR2 YNNKEL (reference sequence). This CDR3 has 13 amino acids. The CDR3 bases are TGTGCCAGCAGCCATGGCGGGCGGCTAGAGCAGTACTTC. It is translated as CASSHGGRLEQYF.

This sequence joins TRBV24-1 and TRBJ2-2; D ambiguous. CDR3 length equals 15 residues. V was clipped by 5 bases and J by 6 bases, with 15 bases between them. Germline CDR1 reads KGHDR; CDR2 reads SFDVKD. CDR3 residues: CATSAGGALAGELFF. CDR3 DNA: TGTGCCACCAGTGCGGGTGGAGCTCTGGCCGGGGAGCTGTTTTTT.

The chain couples TRBV2 to TRBJ1-2, with a weak D call TRBD1 (5 bases). V was clipped by 8 bases and J by 2 bases, with 12 bases between them. CDR1 and CDR2 from the germline V gene are SNHLY and FYNNEI. The CDR3 sequence is 13 residues long. The CDR3 sequence is CASQEDINYGYTF. The CDR3 nucleotides read TGTGCCAGCCAAGAGGACATAAACTATGGCTACACCTTC.

V usage is TRBV5-1 and J usage is TRBJ2-7; 9 bases line up with TRBD2. V lost 4 bases, J lost 3 bases, and 5 bases stayed unmatched. Germline V gene data show CDR1 as SGHRS and CDR2 as YFSETQ. The CDR3 loop spans 14 amino acids. CDR3 sequence (DNA): TGCGCCAGCAGCACTCTAGCGGGAAGCTACGAGCAGTACTTC. Encoded protein: CASSTLAGSYEQYF.

The chain recombines TRBV7-3 with TRBJ1-1, with TRBD1 as a possible D gene (6 bases). The CDR3 contains 13 residues. CDR1 is SGHTA, CDR2 FQGTGA, per germline. Trimming took off 2 bases at V and 5 bases at J, with 9 bases between the two ends. The CDR3 region is CASSLGQWTEAFF. DNA for the CDR3: TGTGCCAGCAGCTTAGGACAGTGGACTGAAGCTTTCTTT.

The rearrangement joins TRBV20-1 to TRBJ1-6; TRBD1 agrees at 7 bases. The ends lost 3 bases at V and 3 bases at J; junction bases unmatched: 5. Germline loops: CDR1 DFQATT, CDR2 SNEGSKA (reference sequence). The CDR3 spans 15 residues. The CDR3 sequence: CSASFRGNYNSPLHF. The CDR3 DNA sequence: TGCAGTGCTAGTTTCAGGGGGAACTATAATTCACCCCTCCACTTT.

This sequence joins TRBV7-6 and TRBJ2-3; 7 bases line up with TRBD2. The junction had 7 bases not matched to a gene; V was cut back by 1 base and J by 3 bases. Germline lookup yields CDR1 SGHVS and CDR2 FNYEAQ. This CDR3 is 16 amino acids long. The CDR3 DNA reads as TGTGCCAGCAGCTTAGGTGGCGGGGGAGGGACAGATACGCAGTATTTT. It codes for CASSLGGGGGTDTQYF.

The CDR3 bases are TGTGCCAGCAGCTTAAGGGCGGGAGGGTTCGCAGATACGCAGTATTTT. Its translation: CASSLRAGGFADTQYF. The chain is built from TRBV7-2 and TRBJ2-3, with 9 bases identical to TRBD2. Germline assignment: CDR1 SGHTA and CDR2 FQGNSA. With 2 bases clipped from V and 4 bases from J, the junction kept 7 bases outside the gene matches. This CDR3 is built from 16 residues. The whole variable domain, remainder taken from reference TRBV7-2 and TRBJ2-3, is GAGVSQSPSNKVTEKGKDVELRCDPISGHTALYWYRQSLGQGLEFLIYFQGNSAPDKSGLPSDRFSAERTGGSVSTLTIQRTQQEDSAVYLCASSLRAGGFADTQYFGPGTRLTVL.

This chain joins TRBV27 and TRBJ1-2; perhaps TRBD1 as D (6 bases). V was clipped by 5 bases and J by 6 bases, with 13 bases between them. This CDR3 comprises 13 residues. From germline, CDR1 is MNHEY and CDR2 SMNVEV (reference sequence). CDR3 DNA: TGTGCCAGCAGTGTCAGGGGCGCGGATGGCTACACCTTC. It codes for CASSVRGADGYTF.

CDR3 nucleotide sequence: TGCAGCGTTGAAGAACCAAGACTAGTCACCCAAGAGACCCAGTACTTC. Amino acid sequence: CSVEEPRLVTQETQYF. This chain joins TRBV29-1 and TRBJ2-5, with a weak D call TRBD2 (6 bases). V lost 0 bases and J lost 1, with 15 bases in between. The CDR3 runs 16 residues. Germline loops: CDR1 SQVTM, CDR2 ANQGSEA.

The J gene is TRBJ2-1, the V gene TRBV5-6; 7 nucleotides line up with TRBD2. The CDR3 has 13 amino acids. V was clipped by 4 bases and J by 4 bases; unmatched bases: 2. Germline V gives CDR1 SGHDT, CDR2 YYEEEE. CDR3 coding DNA: TGTGCCAGCAGCGGGAGGGGTTACAATGAGCAGTTCTTC. It specifies CASSGRGYNEQFF.

This chain links TRBV27 with TRBJ2-1; tentatively, D is TRBD2 (5 bases). V dropped 2 bases and J dropped 4 bases, with 9 bases sitting between them. Germline assignment: CDR1 MNHEY and CDR2 SMNVEV (reference sequence). This CDR3 contains 14 residues. The CDR3: CASSLGRGYNEQFF. The CDR3 region has the DNA TGTGCCAGCAGTTTAGGGCGCGGGTACAATGAGCAGTTCTTC.